This T cell receptor beta chain was documented in a study of blood T cells in healthy people across ages (dated by TCRdb to the mid-2010s). Regarding the complete study: Template switching captured roughly one uniquely barcoded TCR beta cDNA molecule per two T cells in model experiments. To track age-related changes in TCR beta repertoire diversity, the study relied on deep sequencing normalized with unique cDNA molecular identifiers. Donors were grouped into four age groups: young (average roughly 16 years), middle-aged (39), aged (around 60) and long-lived (about 82). To avoid experimental bias, donors of different ages were distributed randomly across sequencing lanes. For two donors (one aged 18 to 29 and one aged 80 or older), the study analyzed two additional independent replicas of 1 million unique cDNA reads from the same blood draw. What the work shows at the level of the full study, not this receptor alone: Compared with the aged group, more naive CD4+ T cells, fewer expanded clones and increased TCR diversity were shown by the long-lived group, suggesting age selection. Total diversity estimates from one million sequenced T cells were considered lower bounds and underestimates. Observed TCR beta diversity per million T cells fell roughly linearly with age, and a significant reduction was already apparent by age around 39. Because profiling used bulk unsorted PBMCs, naive and antigen-experienced compartments could not be compared conclusively. Donor CMV infection status was unknown, potentially confounding age-related changes in expanded clonotypes. A strong correlation was found between observed TCR beta diversity and the percentage of naive T cells measured by flow cytometry.

The library was made by 5' RACE. Data came from an Illumina HiSeq 2500. A second PCR of about 6 to 11 cycles was performed with a sample-barcoded 5' primer and a J-beta primer mix. A template-switch 5' adaptor carrying 12 random nucleotides introduced a unique molecular identifier onto each TCR beta cDNA molecule. Each sample yielded at least 2.5 million CDR3-containing paired-end reads. All of the RNA was converted into first-strand cDNA using the Mint cDNA synthesis kit, with a TRBC-specific oligonucleotide serving as the primer. After uracil-DNA glycosylase treatment, a first 18-cycle PCR used universal primers M1SS and BC2_uni_R on all cDNA. The authors processed their data as follows. For normalization, 1 million high-quality reads, each with a distinct molecular identifier, were randomly selected from each sample. Instead of being binned into consensus sequences, reads with shared molecular identifiers were discarded. CDR3 identification, clonotype clustering and error correction used MiTCR with a Q25 quality threshold and the strictest error-elimination algorithm. A nonparametric unseen species model using Euler transformation provided a lower-bound estimate of total TCR beta diversity. TCRdb itself trimmed the public reads at Q25 with fastp, ran MiXCR and retained productive beta chains. One record per CDR3 amino acid sequence lists the most common genes and DNA. TCRdb's processing, not the study's, gives the V and J calls here. This sample has roughly 1.5 million distinct CDR3 sequences in its table, and approximately 42% of those were observed once. The ten largest clonotypes hold about 3.8% of the sample.

The roughly 37 donors, aged about 6 to 95 years, were systemically healthy Caucasian individuals from Russia. Approximately 9.7 milliliters of peripheral blood were drawn from each donor into EDTA-treated Vacutainer tubes. Ficoll-Paque density-gradient centrifugation was used to isolate PBMCs, with at least 6.5 million obtained per sample. Trizol reagent was used to extract total RNA from PBMCs, with at least 5.5 micrograms per sample. For every donor, an aliquot of PBMCs went through flow cytometry to measure the percentages of naive CD45RAhigh/CD27high T cells. The germline V gene (reference sequence) gives CDR1 as DFQATT and CDR2 as SNEGSKA. The CDR3 sequence holds 12 residues, the cysteine and phenylalanine included. The sequence is cut down to CDR3 DNA, 36 bases in frame from base 1. A distance of 8 bases separates the germline ends of V and J, which lose 0 bases and 6 bases respectively. Note on this clonotype: Its antigen is still unknown. No base qualities exist here, and no much larger clone lies one base off it.

Sequencing input: blood. The sequence joins TRBV20-1 to TRBJ1-1, and perhaps TRBD1 as D gene, on 5 matching bases. The receptor was isolated from a woman younger than 30 in good health. The CDR3 here reads CSARETTAEAFF. The DNA sequence is given as TGCAGTGCTAGAGAAACGACAGCTGAAGCTTTCTTT.